This T cell receptor beta chain was observed in a study of T cell responses to AZD1222 COVID-19 vaccine (TCRdb year 2021). Turning to the overall study: TCR sequencing covered more than 230 trial participants: some 210 given two doses of AZD1222 and 26 given two doses of MenACWY control vaccine. Enrollment into the trials was organized by age into subgroups of 18-55, 56-69 and 70-plus years, and those subgroups contained roughly 160, 29 and 62 TCR-sequenced participants, respectively. Here is what the overall study found, with its caveats: Spike-specific TCR breadth and depth rose significantly after two AZD1222 doses compared with day 0 and with MenACWY recipients. Participants were mostly white British, with more females than males. The authors suggested clonal diversity may have been underestimated. Reportedly, close to half of the unique spike-specific TCRs recognized epitopes lying outside the regions that are mutated in the B.1.351 and B.1.1.7 variants. Only six or seven AZD1222 recipients were SARS-CoV-2 seropositive at baseline, limiting conclusions about previously exposed vaccinees. The whole spike protein was spanned by vaccine-associated CD4 TCRs, and dominant responses were seen in regions 160-218 and 743-854. In the small 56-69-year group, the increase in depth fell short of significance, most likely because of low power. Because no samples from the day 14 peak response were available, repertoires could be characterized only after the peak T cell response.

The CDR3 regions of human TCRbeta chains were analyzed by immunosequencing. Under the source paper's analysis protocol: TCRs in the repertoires were matched against a reference library of SARS-CoV-2-specific TCRs that had been generated with the MIRA antigen-specificity platform. Breadth was defined as the fraction of unique TCRs that were SARS-CoV-2-associated. Depth was defined as the fraction of total T cells that were SARS-CoV-2-associated. Using the MIRA data, every spike-specific TCR was mapped to the spike region that the TCR reacted to and assigned to either a CD4 or a CD8 class. Log10-transformed breadth and depth values were compared by one-way ANOVA with Sidak's multiple comparisons tests. TCRdb mirrors the immuneACCESS table, restricted to in-frame sequences. Some clones are absent from its copies; in checked studies, under half trace to an unresolved V gene, and the reason for the others is unknown. That table gives V, J and clone size, and the DNA gave D and trimming. A total of roughly 46,000 clones appear in this sample, around 88% of them only once. Roughly 25% of the sample belongs to the ten largest clones.

As regards this clone: Its antigen has not been determined. Base qualities were left out, and no much larger clone turns up one base away.

This specimen's time point label, interpreted: about 28 days (+/-7) after the second vaccine dose. AZD1222 recipients whose second dose came at about 4 weeks and those whose second dose came at about 12 weeks were combined into one group, since spike-specific TCR depth and breadth did not differ between the two schedules. The vaccinee samples were drawn from two UK trials, COV001 and COV002, one of which was a single-blind randomized controlled phase 2/3 trial testing AZD1222 (ChAdOx1 nCoV-19) in healthy adults. For TCRbeta chain sequencing, PBMC samples were collected from trial participants at day 0 and at day 28 after the second dose. The CDR3, cysteine through phenylalanine, is 15 amino acids long. Here the CDR3 DNA is all that survives: 45 bases in frame from base 1. CDR1 and CDR2 are drawn from the germline V gene (reference sequence): SGHNT, YYREEE. Between the V and J ends, shortened by 4 bases and 0 bases respectively, the junction contains 12 bases.

Here the chain combines TRBV5-4 and TRBJ2-3; no D gene is confidently identified. The receptor was derived from an adult who received the AZD1222 COVID-19 vaccine. The source was peripheral blood, collected 28 days after the second AZD1222 dose. The CDR3 protein: CASSAPTYSTDTQYF. The DNA sequence is TGTGCCAGCAGCGCCCCCACCTATAGCACAGATACGCAGTATTTT.